Here is one T cell receptor beta chain with its context. Its antigen remains unknown. This sample is drawn from a study of cytomegalovirus exposure and HLA in healthy donors. Overall study findings and caveats: Donors were assumed by presence/absence analyses to have roughly uniform sequencing depth.

13 Jbeta primers and 60 Vbeta primers were used for the PCR. Data came from immunoSEQ multiplex PCR; TCRdb stores just in-frame clones and leaves some out. This table has more than 70,000 clones, approximately 63% appearing once. The sample comprised PBMCs. This sequence was found in a woman aged 50 to 60 in good health and CMV-seropositive.

The CDR3 reads CASHSRGGDRDYGYTF. In DNA form, the CDR3 reads TGCGCCAGCCATTCCCGGGGCGGGGATCGAGACTATGGCTACACCTTC. V usage is TRBV10-2 and J usage is TRBJ1-2; TRBD1 might be the D (5 bases). Trimming shortened V by 8 bases and J by 3 bases, and 22 bases separated the two germline ends. This CDR3 is 16 amino acids long. From germline, CDR1 is WSHSY and CDR2 SAAADI.